Listed here are 19 T cell receptor beta chains from one sample, sequenced in a study of low-dose radiotherapy and immunotherapy resistance in tumors. Time point specified: before trial treatment. Gene-specific TRAV and TRBV primers were used for first-strand cDNA, covering alpha and beta chains. Both a constant-region primer and a V-primer adapter served to amplify TCRs across approximately 19 PCR cycles. TCRdb reprocessed the reads via MiXCR and lists one record per CDR3 protein. Of about 60,000 distinct CDR3 sequences in the sample, under 30% are singletons; the top ten hold about 6%. The sequencing used PBMCs, collected before treatment. These receptors were collected from a male donor with prostate cancer.

This clonotype was observed many times. The genes are TRBV12-3 or TRBV12-4 and TRBJ2-1, with D possibly matching TRBD2 (7 bases). V was cut by 3 bases and J by 6 bases, with 12 bases left in between. This CDR3 region has 14 residues. CDR3 loop: CASSFGGGLNEQFF. The CDR3 nucleotides read TGTGCCAGCAGTTTTGGGGGGGGCCTCAATGAGCAGTTCTTC.

This clonotype turned up a few times. The chain links TRBV28 to TRBJ2-7; D possibly matches TRBD1 or TRBD2 (5 bases each). V lost 3 bases and J 4 bases, leaving 13 bases between the germline ends. CDR1 and CDR2 from the germline V gene are MDHEN and SYDVKM. The CDR3 consists of 14 residues. CDR3 nucleotides: TGTGCCAGCAGTTTCTCCGGGACCGGATACGAGCAGTACTTC. The encoded protein is CASSFSGTGYEQYF. The full variable domain, rest sourced from reference TRBV28 and TRBJ2-7, is DVKVTQSSRYLVKRTGEKVFLECVQDMDHENMFWYRQDPGLGLRLIYFSYDVKMKEKGDIPEGYSVSREKKERFSLILESASTNQTSMYLCASSFSGTGYEQYFGPGTRLTVT.

The table lists this clonotype with many counts. The chain carries TRBV7-2 and TRBJ2-2, with 9 nucleotides matching TRBD2. Trimming took 5 bases from V and 5 from J; bases not matched to a gene: 12. The germline gives CDR1 SGHTA, CDR2 FQGNSA. The CDR3 spans 17 residues. The CDR3 region is CASSNRLAAGGTGELFF. The DNA for the CDR3 is TGTGCCAGCAGCAACCGACTAGCGGCCGGGGGGACCGGGGAGCTGTTTTTT.

J is TRBJ1-1 and V is TRBV6-1; 8 positions agree with TRBD1. This CDR3 region has 14 residues. Germline assignment: CDR1 MNHNS and CDR2 SASEGT. Germline trimming cut 5 bases from V and 8 bases from J; bases unmatched to any gene: 10. DNA of the CDR3: TGTGCCAGCAGTCCGGGGGACAGGACCTCCGAAGCTTTCTTT. Protein sequence: CASSPGDRTSEAFF.

This clonotype has just a few counts. The chain has TRBV9 and TRBJ2-7; D uncertain. This CDR3 comprises 13 residues. Germline V gene data show CDR1 as SGDLS and CDR2 as YYNGEE. Trimming pared 1 base from V and 3 bases from J, leaving 8 bases between. The CDR3 is CASSVYLGYEQYF. The DNA for the CDR3 is TGTGCCAGCAGCGTATACCTGGGCTACGAGCAGTACTTC.

In this sample, this clonotype turned up many times. V and J are TRBV7-2 and TRBJ1-1; D ambiguous. This CDR3 is 13 amino acids long. Per germline, CDR1 SGHTA and CDR2 FQGNSA. The V end lost 1 base, the J end lost 6 bases, and 9 bases lay between the germline ends. Here the CDR3 reads CASSLVLGAEAFF. CDR3 in DNA: TGTGCCAGCAGCTTAGTGCTGGGCGCTGAAGCTTTCTTT.

The table lists this clonotype with many counts. At one boundary the junction diverges from the germline segment, which might be a read error. This chain links TRBV12-3 or TRBV12-4 with TRBJ1-4; TRBD1 agrees at 9 bases. CDR3 length: 14 amino acids. Here the CDR3 DNA reads TGTGCCAGCAGTTTAAGGGGGACAGGGAGGGTTCCCCTTTTT. Translated: CASSLRGTGRVPLF.

This clonotype was counted ten times or more. The genes are TRBV7-6 and TRBJ1-6, with D possibly matching TRBD1 (5 bases). Trimming cost V 2 bases and J 9 bases, with 11 bases left between them. This CDR3 spans 14 amino acids. Germline lookup yields CDR1 SGHVS and CDR2 FNYEAQ. The CDR3: CASSLSRVSSPLHF. CDR3 nucleotide sequence: TGTGCCAGCAGCTTAAGCAGGGTTTCTTCACCCCTCCACTTT. Filled out from reference TRBV7-6 and TRBJ1-6, the complete variable domain reads GAGVSQSPRYKVTKRGQDVALRCDPISGHVSLYWYRQALGQGPEFLTYFNYEAQQDKSGLPNDRFSAERPEGSISTLTIQRTEQRDSAMYRCASSLSRVSSPLHFGNGTRLTVT.

This clonotype was detected ten times or more. J is TRBJ2-7 and V is TRBV29-1, with a possible D match to TRBD2 (5 bases). The germline CDR1 and CDR2 sequences are SQVTM and ANQGSEA. The V and J ends lost 6 bases and 6 bases respectively, with 15 bases between them. There are 12 residues in the CDR3. For the CDR3, the DNA is TGCAGCGTGTCTTCAGCGGTCTCCGAGCAGTACTTC. Amino acid sequence: CSVSSAVSEQYF.

This clonotype was observed at least ten times. The V and J genes are TRBV6-4 and TRBJ2-3; tentatively, D is TRBD1 or TRBD2 (6 bases each). From germline, CDR1 is MRHNA and CDR2 SNTAGT. The CDR3 contains 15 residues. V dropped 0 bases and J dropped 2 bases, with 9 bases sitting between them. The CDR3 region is CASSDSGGPTDTQYF. Here the CDR3 DNA reads TGTGCCAGCAGTGACTCGGGGGGCCCCACAGATACGCAGTATTTT.

This clonotype has at least ten counts. The J gene is TRBJ2-2, the V gene TRBV4-1, with D unclear. Germline CDR1 is MGHRA and CDR2 is YSYEKL. The V end lost 0 bases, the J end lost 0 bases, and 11 bases lay between the germline ends. This CDR3 comprises 17 residues. In nucleotides, the CDR3 is TGCGCCAGCAGCCAAGATCAGGCAGTCGCGAACACCGGGGAGCTGTTTTTT. This sequence encodes CASSQDQAVANTGELFF.

The J gene is TRBJ1-2, the V gene TRBV6-8; no clear D. Trimming left V 8 bases short and J 5 bases short, with 18 bases between. The germline gives CDR1 MNHGY, CDR2 SAAAGT. The CDR3 has 14 residues. The CDR3, as DNA: TGTGCCAGCCGCCTGGCAGCTAGTAGTTATGGCTACACCTTC. It translates to CASRLAASSYGYTF.

This chain uses TRBV5-1 with TRBJ2-7; D perhaps matches TRBD2 (6 bases). V shed 0 bases and J shed 7 bases, with 17 bases lying between them. Germline loops: CDR1 SGHRS, CDR2 YFSETQ. This CDR3 region has 15 residues. The CDR3 here is CASSLVPAGTGEQYF. CDR3 in DNA: TGCGCCAGCAGCTTGGTTCCAGCGGGTACTGGGGAGCAGTACTTC. The whole variable domain, filled in from reference TRBV5-1 and TRBJ2-7, reads KAGVTQTPRYLIKTRGQQVTLSCSPISGHRSVSWYQQTPGQGLQFLFEYFSETQRNKGNFPGRFSGRQFSNSRSEMNVSTLELGDSALYLCASSLVPAGTGEQYFGPGTRLTVT.

This clonotype occurred many times. The V and J genes are TRBV4-1 and TRBJ1-6, with D tentatively TRBD1 (6 bases). Germline V CDR1 and CDR2: MGHRA, YSYEKL. The CDR3 has 19 residues. Trimming removed 3 bases from V and 0 bases from J, with 18 bases in between. DNA of the CDR3: TGCGCCAGCAGCCAGTCCCTTAGGGGACATAGCTCCTATAATTCACCCCTCCACTTT. Residues: CASSQSLRGHSSYNSPLHF.

This clonotype is labeled as medium-sized (0.01 to 0.1%). V is TRBV19 and J is TRBJ2-1; 9 bases are a match to TRBD1. The ends lost 5 bases at V and 6 bases at J; junction bases unmatched: 11. The CDR3 is 16 amino acids. From germline, CDR1 is LNHDA and CDR2 SQIVND (reference sequence). CDR3 nucleotides: TGTGCCAGTAGTCCGACGTCGGGACAGGGATTCAATGAGCAGTTCTTC. Amino acid sequence: CASSPTSGQGFNEQFF.

This clonotype was counted many times. The chain combines TRBV20-1 with TRBJ2-7; D possibly corresponds to TRBD1 (5 bases). V lost 1 base to trimming and J lost 5 bases, with 9 bases between them. The CDR3 is 12 amino acids. Germline CDR1 is DFQATT and CDR2 is SNEGSKA (reference sequence). In DNA form, the CDR3 reads TGCAGTGCTAGAGTAGGGGTGAACGAGCAGTACTTC. It codes for CSARVGVNEQYF.

This clonotype was seen repeatedly, ten times or more. The chain joins TRBV19 to TRBJ2-7; 8 bases align to TRBD1. CDR3 length: 13 residues. Per the germline V gene, CDR1 is LNHDA and CDR2 is SQIVND (reference sequence). Trimming took 7 bases from V and 1 from J; bases not matched to a gene: 3. CDR3 sequence (DNA): TGTGCCAGTACCCGACAGGGGTCCTACGAGCAGTACTTC. It codes for CASTRQGSYEQYF. Together with reference TRBV19 and TRBJ2-7, the CDR3 gives the full variable domain: DGGITQSPKYLFRKEGQNVTLSCEQNLNHDAMYWYRQDPGQGLRLIYYSQIVNDFQKGDIAEGYSVSREKKESFPLTVTSAQKNPTAFYLCASTRQGSYEQYFGPGTRLTVT.

The V call is TRBV5-1, the J call TRBJ2-1; the D is unclear. Trimming took off 0 bases at V and 10 bases at J, with 8 bases between the two ends. In germline, CDR1 is SGHRS, CDR2 YFSETQ. The CDR3 has 12 residues. In DNA form, the CDR3 reads TGCGCCAGCAGCTTGGCGTTGACAGAGCAGTTCTTC. Residues: CASSLALTEQFF.

This clonotype was counted ten times or more. The V and J genes are TRBV20-1 and TRBJ1-5; D may be TRBD1 (6 bases). Germline values: CDR1 DFQATT, CDR2 SNEGSKA (reference sequence). There are 14 residues in the CDR3. V lost 1 base to trimming and J lost 0 bases, with 7 bases between them. The CDR3, as DNA: TGCAGTGCTAGAGCACAGGGTAGCAATCAGCCCCAGCATTTT. Translation: CSARAQGSNQPQHF.